This TCR beta chain derives from a study of sequential checkpoint blockade in melanoma. Overall study: Randomization was 1:1 between first-line nivolumab→ipilimumab and ipilimumab→nivolumab. TCRβ was sequenced from DNA of about a hundred pretreatment tumors. Both treatment sequences were followed by maintenance nivolumab.

Method: immunoSEQ multiplex PCR; TCRdb's copy keeps in-frame clones and lacks some. The repertoire holds 8,100 or so clones, roughly 31% seen once, with approximately 5.1% in the top ten. V was cut by 5 bases and J by 6 bases, with 6 bases left in between. Germline CDR1 is LNHDA and CDR2 is SQIVND (reference sequence). CDR3 length: 11 amino acids. Treatment defined: randomized to nivolumab then ipilimumab (arm A) or the reverse (arm B). The chain has TRBV19 and TRBJ2-3, with D unresolved. The TCR originated in a human donor with melanoma. Sample: tumor tissue (inferred from file names), taken from a patient given nivolumab and ipilimumab in sequence. The CDR3 protein is CASSAGDTQYF. The CDR3 region has the DNA TGTGCCAGTAGTGCCGGGGATACGCAGTATTTT.